Following are 17 T cell receptor beta chains from one sample sequenced in a study of metastatic and nonmetastatic thyroid tumors. Using MiXCR, TCRdb re-called clones from the PCR reads. The repertoire includes about 38,000 clones, less than 60% of them detected once, and approximately 24% sits in the top ten. All patients reached thyroid surgery having received no treatment beforehand. The sequenced material came from tumor tissue. All receptors come from a male donor with papillary thyroid cancer or a benign thyroid nodule (not recorded which). Some clones in this sample may be carry-over from other donors' samples.

A remark on this clone: One junction end does not reproduce the germline sequence, and a read error may be involved. The V and J genes are TRBV28 and TRBJ2-5, with a weak D call TRBD2 (6 bases). This CDR3 spans 17 amino acids. The germline V gene encodes CDR1 MDHEN and CDR2 SYDVKM. CDR3 protein: CASSSGPRGATQETQYF. The CDR3 DNA reads as TGTGCCAGTAGTTCGGGTCCTCGCGGGGCGACCCAAGAGACCCAGTACTTC.

This clone was found a few times. The chain has TRBV6-1 and TRBJ2-2; weak D call: TRBD2 (6 bases). Trimming left V 5 bases short and J 0 bases short, with 13 bases between. CDR1 is MNHNS, CDR2 SASEGT, per germline. This CDR3 is built from 16 residues. The CDR3 here is CASSPQRAPNTGELFF. CDR3 nucleotide sequence: TGTGCCAGCAGTCCCCAGCGGGCCCCGAACACCGGGGAGCTGTTTTTT.

About this clone itself: A read error may produce the germline difference seen at one junction end. The chain carries TRBV4-1 and TRBJ2-3; 7 nucleotides align to TRBD1. In germline, CDR1 is MGHRA, CDR2 YSYEKL. This CDR3 region has 15 residues. CDR3 protein: CASSQEDGQVATQYF. The CDR3 nucleotides are TGCGCCAGCAGTCAAGAGGACGGACAGGTGGCTACGCAGTATTTT.

V and J are TRBV5-1 and TRBJ1-1; 9 nucleotides line up with TRBD1. Germline values: CDR1 SGHRS, CDR2 YFSETQ. V lost 0 bases, J lost 6 bases, and 12 bases stayed unmatched. The CDR3 has 17 amino acids. The CDR3 DNA follows: TGCGCCAGCAGCTTGGGGTTCCAAACAGGGGGCGTCTCTGAAGCTTTCTTT. Residues: CASSLGFQTGGVSEAFF. The entire variable domain, with the rest obtained from reference TRBV5-1 and TRBJ1-1, is as follows: KAGVTQTPRYLIKTRGQQVTLSCSPISGHRSVSWYQQTPGQGLQFLFEYFSETQRNKGNFPGRFSGRQFSNSRSEMNVSTLELGDSALYLCASSLGFQTGGVSEAFFGQGTRLTVV.

There are many counts of this clone. The chain employs TRBV28 and TRBJ1-2; D unresolved. V was cut by 1 base and J by 7 bases, with 16 bases left in between. The germline V gene encodes CDR1 MDHEN and CDR2 SYDVKM. The CDR3 length is 15 residues. The CDR3 loop is CASSLYSADRRGYTF. The DNA for the CDR3 is TGTGCCAGCAGTTTATACAGCGCAGACCGGCGTGGCTACACCTTC.

This clone was seen a few times. The V gene is TRBV6-6, the J gene TRBJ2-1; 9 nucleotides match TRBD1. The CDR3 is 16 residues long. The ends lost 1 base at V and 4 bases at J; junction bases unmatched: 5. Germline-derived CDR1 and CDR2 are MNHNY and SVGAGI (reference sequence). The CDR3 region is CASSYYPGQGYNEQFF. The CDR3 region has the DNA TGTGCCAGCAGTTACTACCCGGGACAGGGTTACAATGAGCAGTTCTTC.

This clone is medium-sized. The chain recombines TRBV5-4 with TRBJ2-7; 9 nucleotides match TRBD1. V lost 0 bases to trimming and J lost 6 bases; unmatched junction nucleotides: 4. CDR3 length equals 14 residues. Germline-derived CDR1 and CDR2 are SGHNT and YYREEE (reference sequence). The CDR3 bases are TGTGCCAGCAGCTTGGGGGACAGGGCCTCCGAGCAGTACTTC. This codes for CASSLGDRASEQYF.

This clone came up a few times. The genes are TRBV6-1 and TRBJ2-3; possible D gene TRBD1, 6 bases. The V gene lost 1 base and the J gene lost 2 bases, with 10 bases spanning the gap. The CDR3 consists of 15 residues. Germline V CDR1 and CDR2: MNHNS, SASEGT. The CDR3, as DNA: TGTGCCAGCAGTGAAGTTGGGGGCACCACAGATACGCAGTATTTT. Residues: CASSEVGGTTDTQYF.

This clone is medium-sized by share. V and J are TRBV6-4 and TRBJ2-2; D unclear. The CDR3 loop spans 13 amino acids. The germline V and J ends were trimmed by 3 bases and 2 bases, with 4 bases remaining between them. Germline V lookup: CDR1 MRHNA, CDR2 SNTAGT. The CDR3 loop reads CASSEGNTGELFF. Written as DNA, the CDR3 is TGTGCCAGCAGTGAGGGAAACACCGGGGAGCTGTTTTTT.

V is TRBV3-1 and J is TRBJ1-2; no clear D gene. V gave up 4 bases and J gave up 8 bases, with 14 bases separating them. This CDR3 contains 13 residues. CDR1 and CDR2 from the germline V gene are LGHDT and YNNKEL (reference sequence). DNA of the CDR3: TGTGCCAGCAGCCCCGCAGTGAGATTCGGCTACACCTTC. It yields the protein CASSPAVRFGYTF.

The J gene is TRBJ1-6, the V gene TRBV18; 7 positions agree with TRBD1. The CDR3 runs 17 residues. Per germline, CDR1 KGHSH and CDR2 LQKENI. Trimming took 3 bases from V and 10 from J; bases not matched to a gene: 15. CDR3 loop: CASSPTGARGPGSPLHF. CDR3 sequence (DNA): TGTGCCAGCTCACCTACAGGGGCCCGCGGGCCGGGGTCACCCCTCCACTTT.

The V and J genes are TRBV20-1 and TRBJ2-7; TRBD2 might be the D (5 bases). V was shortened by 3 bases and J by 7 bases, with 19 bases between the two germline ends. This CDR3 contains 14 residues. Germline V gives CDR1 DFQATT, CDR2 SNEGSKA (reference sequence). CDR3 region: CSASQADLTGEQYF. CDR3 sequence (DNA): TGCAGTGCTAGTCAAGCGGACCTAACGGGGGAGCAGTACTTC.

The J gene is TRBJ2-4, the V gene TRBV4-2; 9 nucleotides line up with TRBD2. There are 16 residues in the CDR3. CDR1 LGHNA and CDR2 YNFKEQ come from the germline V gene. V gave up 0 bases and J gave up 6 bases; unmatched junction bases: 6. CDR3 coding DNA: TGTGCCAGCAGCCAAGATCTGACGACTAGCGGAAACATTCAGTACTTC. Its protein is CASSQDLTTSGNIQYF.

The chain combines TRBV27 with TRBJ1-5; the D gene is possibly TRBD1 (5 bases). Germline assignment: CDR1 MNHEY and CDR2 SMNVEV (reference sequence). V was cut by 1 base and J by 1 base, with 8 bases left in between. CDR3 length: 15 amino acids. The CDR3 protein is CASSLWGVSNQPQHF. The CDR3 DNA is TGTGCCAGCAGTTTATGGGGGGTCAGCAATCAGCCCCAGCATTTT.

The genes are TRBV7-9 and TRBJ1-5; no reliable D call. The CDR3 consists of 14 residues. The germline V gene encodes CDR1 SEHNR and CDR2 FQNEAQ (reference sequence). V was shortened by 6 bases and J by 2 bases, with 11 bases between the two germline ends. The CDR3 loop reads CASSRSGGNQPQHF. DNA of the CDR3: TGTGCCAGCAGTCGGTCTGGTGGCAATCAGCCCCAGCATTTT.

The rearrangement joins TRBV30 to TRBJ2-3, with 10 nucleotides matching TRBD2. Germline loops: CDR1 GTSNPN, CDR2 SVGIG (reference sequence). After removal of 2 bases from V and 2 bases from J, the junction contained 4 bases not matched to a gene. This CDR3 region has 15 residues. The CDR3 region is CAWSWTSGFTDTQYF. The CDR3 DNA sequence: TGTGCCTGGAGTTGGACTAGCGGATTCACAGATACGCAGTATTTT.

This clone has more than one count but fewer than ten. The chain links TRBV19 to TRBJ2-2; D not certain. CDR3 length: 14 amino acids. The germline V gene encodes CDR1 LNHDA and CDR2 SQIVND (reference sequence). V dropped 5 bases and J dropped 1 base, with 8 bases sitting between them. CDR3 DNA sequence: TGTGCCAGTAGTCAGGCGGAGAACACCGGGGAGCTGTTTTTT. Protein: CASSQAENTGELFF.